This TCR beta chain is drawn from a study of response to subunit inactivated influenza vaccine (dated 2018 in TCRdb). Regarding the research as a whole: Deep quantitative profiling of the T cell receptor repertoire was used in the study to follow responses to a trivalent subunit inactivated influenza vaccine. What the authors observed across the whole study: It was suggested by the authors that each seasonal influenza vaccination may recruit only a limited number of new T cells.

The library was generated by RT-PCR. Sequenced on an Illumina HiSeq 2500. TCRdb ran its own pipeline on the public reads, namely fastp trimming at Q25 and MiXCR clone calling, and kept in-frame beta chains. One record per CDR3 amino acid sequence lists the most common genes and DNA. The sample records about 190,000 distinct CDR3 sequences, under 15% of which are singletons. In total, the top ten clones hold approximately 25% of the sample. CDR1 is given as SGHRS and CDR2 as YFSETQ, both from the germline V gene. Trimming removed 3 bases from V and 3 bases from J; the gene matches leave 3 bases unexplained. From the cysteine through the phenylalanine, the CDR3 covers 13 amino acids. This entry keeps only the CDR3 DNA: 39 bases, framed from base 1. This clonotype was recorded at least ten times. The specificity of this receptor is unknown. No base quality information exists; no much larger clone differs at one position.

The receptor's source is a man aged 50-60 years who received an inactivated influenza vaccine. Donor details come from another sample of the same person, matched by shared clones. The chain is encoded by TRBV5-1 joined to TRBJ2-7; TRBD1 fits 7 bases in the junction. The source material was CD8+ T cells sorted from PBMCs, sampled 5 to 6 days after vaccination. The DNA sequence is given as TGCGCCAGCAGCTCGGGACAGAACTACGAGCAGTACTTC. This gives the protein CASSSGQNYEQYF.